The 14 T cell receptor beta chains reported below all come from one sample, sequenced in a study of cytomegalovirus exposure and HLA in healthy donors. The PCR was carried out with 60 Vbeta primers and 13 Jbeta primers. TCRdb keeps only in-frame clones here, not all; method: immunoSEQ multiplex PCR. The profile covers just over 95,000 clones, with about 78% appearing a single time and roughly 3.9% taken by the ten largest. Sequencing used PBMCs. Receptor source: a woman in her 40s in good health and CMV-seropositive.

The chain couples TRBV9 to TRBJ2-1; 10 bases fit TRBD2. The CDR3 is 15 residues long. V trimming: 1 base; J trimming: 4 bases; junction bases outside the gene matches: 2. Germline CDR1 and CDR2: SGDLS and YYNGEE. The CDR3 DNA follows: TGTGCCAGCAGCGTACTAGCGGGAGAGTACAATGAGCAGTTCTTC. Translated: CASSVLAGEYNEQFF. Complete variable domain (other parts from reference TRBV9 and TRBJ2-1): DSGVTQTPKHLITATGQRVTLRCSPRSGDLSVYWYQQSLDQGLQFLIQYYNGEERAKGNILERFSAQQFPDLHSELNLSSLELGDSALYFCASSVLAGEYNEQFFGPGTRLTVL.

The V gene is TRBV11-2, the J gene TRBJ2-1; possibly TRBD2 for D (5 bases). V was pared by 1 base and J by 7 bases, with 14 bases between. Germline V lookup: CDR1 SGHAT, CDR2 FQNNGV. This CDR3 spans 15 amino acids. DNA of the CDR3: TGTGCCAGCAGCTTAGTGTCTAGCAGTTCGAATGAGCAGTTCTTC. Its protein is CASSLVSSSSNEQFF.

This chain uses TRBV11-3 with TRBJ1-1; D is ambiguous. Per the germline V gene, CDR1 is SGHNT and CDR2 is YENEEA. V dropped 2 bases and J dropped 0 bases, with 7 bases sitting between them. The CDR3 length is 14 residues. CDR3 residues: CASSLYRLNTEAFF. The CDR3 DNA follows: TGTGCCAGCAGCTTATACAGACTGAACACTGAAGCTTTCTTT. Supplemented by reference TRBV11-3 and TRBJ1-1, the full variable domain reads EAGVVQSPRYKIIEKKQPVAFWCNPISGHNTLYWYLQNLGQGPELLIRYENEEAVDDSQLPKDRFSAERLKGVDSTLKIQPAELGDSAVYLCASSLYRLNTEAFFGQGTRLTVV.

The V and J genes are TRBV19 and TRBJ2-1, with 7 bases lining up with TRBD2. This CDR3 contains 14 residues. The J segment lost 10 bases and the V segment lost 1 base, leaving 7 bases of the junction unmatched. From germline, CDR1 is LNHDA and CDR2 SQIVND (reference sequence). The CDR3 here is CASSIGGSGEEQFF. In nucleotides, the CDR3 is TGTGCCAGTAGTATAGGCGGGAGTGGCGAGGAGCAGTTCTTC.

The CDR3: CAISGLTDTEAFF. The CDR3 bases are TGTGCCATCAGCGGACTTACGGACACTGAAGCTTTCTTT. This chain links TRBV10-3 with TRBJ1-1; D ambiguous. Germline loops: CDR1 ENHRY, CDR2 SYGVKD. V dropped 6 bases and J dropped 3 bases, with 11 bases sitting between them. The CDR3 has 13 residues.

This clone appeared once. The V and J genes are TRBV19 and TRBJ1-4, with a tentative D call TRBD1 (6 bases). This CDR3 is built from 17 residues. The germline CDR1 and CDR2 sequences are LNHDA and SQIVND (reference sequence). V lost 6 bases, J lost 0 bases, and 17 bases lay in between. The CDR3 sequence is CASRGGKTAATNEKLFF. CDR3 in DNA: TGTGCCAGTAGAGGGGGAAAGACAGCTGCAACTAATGAAAAACTGTTTTTT.

In this sample, this clone turned up a few times. The CDR3 bases are TGTGCCAGCAGCTTAGGCCCGGGACAGAGGTCCTACGAGCAGTACTTC. Translation gives CASSLGPGQRSYEQYF. J is TRBJ2-7 and V is TRBV7-8, with 7 bases fitting TRBD1. Germline CDR1 and CDR2: SGHVS and FQNEAQ. The CDR3 totals 16 residues. V lost 1 base, J lost 1 base, and 7 bases stayed unmatched.

This chain links TRBV9 with TRBJ2-2; D ambiguous. This CDR3 is 15 amino acids long. CDR1 is SGDLS and CDR2 is YYNGEE in the germline V gene. The V gene lost 0 bases and the J gene lost 6 bases, with 12 bases spanning the gap. CDR3 residues: CASSVGAVFSGELFF. Written as DNA, the CDR3 is TGTGCCAGCAGCGTAGGGGCAGTATTCTCCGGGGAGCTGTTTTTT.

V and J are TRBV9 and TRBJ1-1, with D possibly being TRBD1 (5 bases). This CDR3 comprises 14 residues. Trimming pared 3 bases from V and 6 bases from J, leaving 15 bases between. Germline V gene lookup returns CDR1 SGDLS and CDR2 YYNGEE. Written as DNA, the CDR3 is TGTGCCAGCAGCGCCGCCGGGGGGGGATCTGAAGCTTTCTTT. The encoded protein is CASSAAGGGSEAFF.

By share of the sample, this clone is medium-sized. The gene calls are TRBV19 and TRBJ1-4; the match to TRBD1 covers 9 bases. The germline V gene has CDR1 LNHDA and CDR2 SQIVND (reference sequence). The CDR3 loop spans 15 amino acids. V gave up 8 bases and J gave up 6 bases; unmatched junction bases: 10. The CDR3 DNA follows: TGTGCCAGTCACATTGGGGGGACAGGGCATGAAAAACTGTTTTTT. Amino acids: CASHIGGTGHEKLFF.

The chain combines TRBV5-1 with TRBJ2-7; D ambiguous. Trimming stripped 0 bases from V and 5 bases from J, with 15 bases between. CDR3 length: 15 residues. Looked up from germline, CDR1 is SGHRS and CDR2 is YFSETQ. CDR3 in amino acids: CASSLDSLSKNEQYF. The CDR3 DNA is TGCGCCAGCAGCTTGGATAGCCTTTCAAAGAACGAGCAGTACTTC.

V usage is TRBV2 and J usage is TRBJ2-7; maybe TRBD2 (5 bases). The CDR3 extends over 13 amino acids. V was shortened by 3 bases and J by 3 bases, with 9 bases between the two germline ends. The germline V gene has CDR1 SNHLY and CDR2 FYNNEI. The CDR3 spells CASSEERNYEQYF. Written as DNA, the CDR3 is TGTGCCAGCAGTGAGGAGCGGAACTACGAGCAGTACTTC.

This chain joins TRBV6-4 and TRBJ2-1; 7 nucleotides agree with TRBD1. This CDR3 has 13 residues. V lost 4 bases to trimming and J lost 8 bases; unmatched junction nucleotides: 5. Germline V lookup: CDR1 MRHNA, CDR2 SNTAGT. As DNA, the CDR3 is TGTGCCAGCAGTGGACAGGGTACCGATGAGCAGTTCTTC. This encodes CASSGQGTDEQFF.

CDR3 DNA sequence: TGTGCCAGCAGCCCTGGAGGGGGAGGGCCCTCAGATACGCAGTATTTT. Translated, it gives CASSPGGGGPSDTQYF. The V and J genes are TRBV4-2 and TRBJ2-3, with a weak D call TRBD2 (7 bases). Trimming stripped 4 bases from V and 4 bases from J, with 18 bases between. Germline-derived CDR1 and CDR2 are LGHNA and YNFKEQ. The CDR3 consists of 16 residues.